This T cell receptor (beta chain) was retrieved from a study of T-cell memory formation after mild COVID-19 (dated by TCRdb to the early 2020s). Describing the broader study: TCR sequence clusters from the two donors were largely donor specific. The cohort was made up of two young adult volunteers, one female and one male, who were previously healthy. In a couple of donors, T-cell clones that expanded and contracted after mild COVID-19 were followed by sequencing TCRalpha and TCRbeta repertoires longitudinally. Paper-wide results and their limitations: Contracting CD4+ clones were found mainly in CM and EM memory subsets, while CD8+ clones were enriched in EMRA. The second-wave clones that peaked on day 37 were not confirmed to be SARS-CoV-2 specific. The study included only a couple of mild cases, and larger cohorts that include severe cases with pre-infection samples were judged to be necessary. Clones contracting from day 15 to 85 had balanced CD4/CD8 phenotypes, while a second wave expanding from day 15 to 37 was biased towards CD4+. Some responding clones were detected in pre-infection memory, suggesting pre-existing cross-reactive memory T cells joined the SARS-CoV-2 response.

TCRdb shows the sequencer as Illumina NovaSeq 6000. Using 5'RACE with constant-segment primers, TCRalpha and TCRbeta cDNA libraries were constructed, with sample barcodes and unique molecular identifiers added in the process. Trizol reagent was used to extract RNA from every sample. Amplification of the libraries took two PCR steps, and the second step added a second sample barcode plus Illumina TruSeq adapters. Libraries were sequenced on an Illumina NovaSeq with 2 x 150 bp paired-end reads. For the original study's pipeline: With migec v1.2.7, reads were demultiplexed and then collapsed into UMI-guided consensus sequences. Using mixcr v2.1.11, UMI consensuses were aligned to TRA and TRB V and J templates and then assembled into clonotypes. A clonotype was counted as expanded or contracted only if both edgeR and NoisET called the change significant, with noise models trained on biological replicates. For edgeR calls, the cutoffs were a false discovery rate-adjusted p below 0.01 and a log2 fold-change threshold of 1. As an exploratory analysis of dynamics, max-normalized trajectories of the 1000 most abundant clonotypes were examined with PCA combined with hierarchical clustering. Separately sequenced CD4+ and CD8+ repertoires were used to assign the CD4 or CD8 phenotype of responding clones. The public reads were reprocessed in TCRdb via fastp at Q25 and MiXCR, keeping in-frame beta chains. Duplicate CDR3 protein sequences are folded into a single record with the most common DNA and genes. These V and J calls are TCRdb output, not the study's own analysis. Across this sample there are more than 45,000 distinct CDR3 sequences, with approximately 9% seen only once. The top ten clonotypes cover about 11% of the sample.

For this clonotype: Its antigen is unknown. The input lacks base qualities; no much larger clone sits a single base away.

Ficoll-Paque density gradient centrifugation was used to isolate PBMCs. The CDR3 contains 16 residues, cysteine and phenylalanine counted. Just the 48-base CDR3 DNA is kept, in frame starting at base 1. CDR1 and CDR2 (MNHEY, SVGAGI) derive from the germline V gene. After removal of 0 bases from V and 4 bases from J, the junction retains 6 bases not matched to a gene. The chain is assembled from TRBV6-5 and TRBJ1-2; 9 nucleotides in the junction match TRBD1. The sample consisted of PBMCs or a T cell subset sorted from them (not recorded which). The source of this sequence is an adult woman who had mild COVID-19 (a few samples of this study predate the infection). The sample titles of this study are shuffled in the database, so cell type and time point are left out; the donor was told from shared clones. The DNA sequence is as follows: TGTGCCAGCAGTTACTCCCGGACAGGGGAAGGCTATGGCTACACCTTC. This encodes CASSYSRTGEGYGYTF.